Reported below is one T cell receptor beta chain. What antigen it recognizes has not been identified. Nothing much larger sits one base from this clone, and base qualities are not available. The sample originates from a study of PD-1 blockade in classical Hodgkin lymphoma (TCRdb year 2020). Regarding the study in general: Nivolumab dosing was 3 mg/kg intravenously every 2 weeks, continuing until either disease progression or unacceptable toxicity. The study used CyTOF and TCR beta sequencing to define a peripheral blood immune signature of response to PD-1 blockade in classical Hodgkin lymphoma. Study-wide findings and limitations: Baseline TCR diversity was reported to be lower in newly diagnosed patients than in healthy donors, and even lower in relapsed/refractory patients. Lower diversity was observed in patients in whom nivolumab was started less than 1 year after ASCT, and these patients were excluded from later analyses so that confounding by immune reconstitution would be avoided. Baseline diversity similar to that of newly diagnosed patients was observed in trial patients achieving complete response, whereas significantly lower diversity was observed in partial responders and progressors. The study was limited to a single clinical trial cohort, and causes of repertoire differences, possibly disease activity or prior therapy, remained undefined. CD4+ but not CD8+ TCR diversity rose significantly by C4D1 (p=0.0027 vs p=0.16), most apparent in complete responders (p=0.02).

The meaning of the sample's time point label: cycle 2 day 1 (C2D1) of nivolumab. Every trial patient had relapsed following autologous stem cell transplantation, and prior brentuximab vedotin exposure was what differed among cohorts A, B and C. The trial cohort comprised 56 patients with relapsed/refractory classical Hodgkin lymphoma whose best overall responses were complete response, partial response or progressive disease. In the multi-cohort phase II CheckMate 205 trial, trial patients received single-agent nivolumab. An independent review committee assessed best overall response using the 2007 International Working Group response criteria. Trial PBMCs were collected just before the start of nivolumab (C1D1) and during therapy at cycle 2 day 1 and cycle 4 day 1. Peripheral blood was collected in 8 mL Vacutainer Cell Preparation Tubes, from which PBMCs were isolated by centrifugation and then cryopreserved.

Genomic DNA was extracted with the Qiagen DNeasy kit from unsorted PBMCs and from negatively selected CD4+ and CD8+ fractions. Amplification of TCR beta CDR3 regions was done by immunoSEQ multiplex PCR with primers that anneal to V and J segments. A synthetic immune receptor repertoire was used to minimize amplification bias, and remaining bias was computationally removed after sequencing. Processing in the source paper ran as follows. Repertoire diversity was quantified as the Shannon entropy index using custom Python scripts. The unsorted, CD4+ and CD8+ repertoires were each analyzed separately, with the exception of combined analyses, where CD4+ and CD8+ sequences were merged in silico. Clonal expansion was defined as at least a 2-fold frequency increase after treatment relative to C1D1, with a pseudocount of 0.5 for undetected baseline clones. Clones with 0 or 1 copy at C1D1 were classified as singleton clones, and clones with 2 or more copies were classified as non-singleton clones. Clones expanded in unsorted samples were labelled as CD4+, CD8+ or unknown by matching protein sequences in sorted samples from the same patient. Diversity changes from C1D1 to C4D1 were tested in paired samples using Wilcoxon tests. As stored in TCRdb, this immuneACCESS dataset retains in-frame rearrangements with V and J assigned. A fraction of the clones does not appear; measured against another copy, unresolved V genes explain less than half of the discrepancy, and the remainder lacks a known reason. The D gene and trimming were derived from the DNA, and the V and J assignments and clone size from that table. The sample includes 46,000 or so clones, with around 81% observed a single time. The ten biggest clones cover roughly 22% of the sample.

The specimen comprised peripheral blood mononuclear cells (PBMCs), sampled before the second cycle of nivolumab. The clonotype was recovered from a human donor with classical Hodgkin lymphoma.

The nucleotides are TGCGCCAGCAGCGTGACAGGGCTAGATACGCAGTATTTT. Its translation reads: CASSVTGLDTQYF. Here the chain combines TRBV5-1 and TRBJ2-3; the junction holds 7 bases that match TRBD1. V trim: 4 bases; J trim: 5 bases; unmatched bases: 4. Reading the germline V gene gives CDR1 SGHRS and CDR2 YFSETQ. From its cysteine to its phenylalanine, the CDR3 spans 13 amino acids. Of all the DNA, just the CDR3 is kept, 39 bases in frame from base 1.